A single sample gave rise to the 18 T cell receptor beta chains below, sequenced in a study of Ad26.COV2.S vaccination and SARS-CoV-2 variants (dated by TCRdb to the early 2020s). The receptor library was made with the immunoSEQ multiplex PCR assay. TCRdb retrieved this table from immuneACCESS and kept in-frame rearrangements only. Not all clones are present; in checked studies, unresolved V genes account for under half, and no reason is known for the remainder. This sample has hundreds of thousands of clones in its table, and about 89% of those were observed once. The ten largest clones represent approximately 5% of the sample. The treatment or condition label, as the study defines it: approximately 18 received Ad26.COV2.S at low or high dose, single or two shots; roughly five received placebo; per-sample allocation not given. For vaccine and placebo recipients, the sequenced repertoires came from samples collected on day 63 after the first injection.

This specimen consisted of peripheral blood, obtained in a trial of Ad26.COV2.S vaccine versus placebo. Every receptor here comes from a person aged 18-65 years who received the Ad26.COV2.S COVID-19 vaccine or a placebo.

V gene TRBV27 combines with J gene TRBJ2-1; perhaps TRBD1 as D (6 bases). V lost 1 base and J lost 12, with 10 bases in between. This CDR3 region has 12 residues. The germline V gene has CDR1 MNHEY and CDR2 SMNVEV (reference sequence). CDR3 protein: CASSLYQGRQFF. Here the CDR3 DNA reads TGTGCCAGCAGTTTATATCAGGGGCGGCAGTTCTTC.

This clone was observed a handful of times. CDR3 DNA: TGTGCCAGCAGGGGTGTATACCGGACTGAAGCTTTCTTT. As protein: CASRGVYRTEAFF. The V and J genes are TRBV6-5 and TRBJ1-1; D gene ambiguous. Germline CDR1 reads MNHEY; CDR2 reads SVGAGI. Trimming took 6 bases from V and 5 from J, leaving 13 bases between them. The CDR3 runs 13 residues.

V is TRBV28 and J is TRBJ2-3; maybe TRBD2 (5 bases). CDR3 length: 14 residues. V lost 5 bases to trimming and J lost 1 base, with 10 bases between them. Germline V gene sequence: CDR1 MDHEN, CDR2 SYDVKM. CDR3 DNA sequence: TGTGCCAGCAGTCTAGGGAGCGGCACAGATACGCAGTATTTT. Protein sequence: CASSLGSGTDTQYF.

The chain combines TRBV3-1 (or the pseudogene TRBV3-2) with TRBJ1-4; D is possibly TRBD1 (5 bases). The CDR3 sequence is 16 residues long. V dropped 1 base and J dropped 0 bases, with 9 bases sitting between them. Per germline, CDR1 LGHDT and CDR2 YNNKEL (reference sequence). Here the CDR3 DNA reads TGTGCCAGCAGCCAAGGGGAGACAGCAACTAATGAAAAACTGTTTTTT. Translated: CASSQGETATNEKLFF.

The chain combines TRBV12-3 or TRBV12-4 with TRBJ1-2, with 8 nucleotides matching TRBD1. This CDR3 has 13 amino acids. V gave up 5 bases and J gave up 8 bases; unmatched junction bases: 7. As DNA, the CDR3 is TGTGCCAGCAGTAAAACAGGGGGACGCGGCTACACCTTC. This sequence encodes CASSKTGGRGYTF.

DNA of the CDR3: TGTGCCTGGAGTCGTGGAGGGGGGGACTACGAGCAGTACTTC. It yields the protein CAWSRGGGDYEQYF. This chain links TRBV30 with TRBJ2-7, with a weak D call TRBD2 (7 bases). V lost 2 bases, J lost 3 bases, and 14 bases lay in between. Germline V CDR1 and CDR2: GTSNPN, SVGIG (reference sequence). The CDR3 is 14 residues long.

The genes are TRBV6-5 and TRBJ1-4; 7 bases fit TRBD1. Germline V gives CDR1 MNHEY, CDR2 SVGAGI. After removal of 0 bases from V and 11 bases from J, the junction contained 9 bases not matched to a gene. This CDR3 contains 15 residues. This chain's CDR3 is CASSYSGTALEKLFF. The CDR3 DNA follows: TGTGCCAGCAGTTACTCGGGGACAGCTCTTGAGAAACTGTTTTTT.

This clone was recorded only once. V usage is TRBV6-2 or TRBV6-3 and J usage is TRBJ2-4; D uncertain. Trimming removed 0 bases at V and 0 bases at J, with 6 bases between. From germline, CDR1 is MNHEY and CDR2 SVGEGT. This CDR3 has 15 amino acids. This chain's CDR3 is CASSYSGLAKNIQYF. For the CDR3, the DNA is TGTGCCAGCAGTTACTCAGGTCTAGCCAAAAACATTCAGTACTTC.

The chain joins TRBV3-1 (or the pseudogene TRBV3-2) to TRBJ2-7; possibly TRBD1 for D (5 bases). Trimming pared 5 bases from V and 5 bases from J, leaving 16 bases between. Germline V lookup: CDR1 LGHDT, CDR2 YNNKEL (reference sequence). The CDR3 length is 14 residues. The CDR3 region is CASSLAWGADEQYF. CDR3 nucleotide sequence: TGTGCCAGCAGCTTAGCCTGGGGCGCTGACGAGCAGTACTTC.

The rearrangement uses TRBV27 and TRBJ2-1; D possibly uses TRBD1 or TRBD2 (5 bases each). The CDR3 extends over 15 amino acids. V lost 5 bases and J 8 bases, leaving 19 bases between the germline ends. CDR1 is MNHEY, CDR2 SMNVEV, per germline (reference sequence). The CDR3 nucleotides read TGTGCCAGCAGTCGTTTGGGAAGAGGGGTCGATGAGCAGTTCTTC. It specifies CASSRLGRGVDEQFF.

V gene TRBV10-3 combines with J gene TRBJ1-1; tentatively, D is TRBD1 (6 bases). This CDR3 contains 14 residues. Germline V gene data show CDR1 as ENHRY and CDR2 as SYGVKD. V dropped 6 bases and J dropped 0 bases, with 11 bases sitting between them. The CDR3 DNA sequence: TGTGCCATCAGGGCGGACAGCTTGAACACTGAAGCTTTCTTT. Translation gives CAIRADSLNTEAFF.

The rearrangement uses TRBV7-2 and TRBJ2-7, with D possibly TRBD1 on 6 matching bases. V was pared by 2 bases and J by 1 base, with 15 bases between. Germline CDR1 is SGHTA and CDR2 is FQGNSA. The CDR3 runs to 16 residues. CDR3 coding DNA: TGTGCCAGCAGCTTAACTCCGGGACAAACTTCCTACGAGCAGTACTTC. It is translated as CASSLTPGQTSYEQYF.

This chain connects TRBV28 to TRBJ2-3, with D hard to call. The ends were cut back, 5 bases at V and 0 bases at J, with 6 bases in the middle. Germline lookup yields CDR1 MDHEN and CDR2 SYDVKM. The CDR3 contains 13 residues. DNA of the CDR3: TGTGCCAGCAGTCAAAGAAGCACAGATACGCAGTATTTT. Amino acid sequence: CASSQRSTDTQYF.

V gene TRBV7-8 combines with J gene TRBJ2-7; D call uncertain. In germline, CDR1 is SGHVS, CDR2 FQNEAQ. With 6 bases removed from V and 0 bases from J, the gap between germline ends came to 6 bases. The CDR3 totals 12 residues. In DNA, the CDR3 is TGTGCCAGCAGAGCGAGCTCCTACGAGCAGTACTTC. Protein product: CASRASSYEQYF.

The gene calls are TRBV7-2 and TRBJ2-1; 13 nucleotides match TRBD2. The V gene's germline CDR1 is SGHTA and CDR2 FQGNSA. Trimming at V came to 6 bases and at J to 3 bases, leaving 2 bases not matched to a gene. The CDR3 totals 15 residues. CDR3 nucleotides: TGTGCCAGCAGTCGGACTAGCGGGGGCTACAATGAGCAGTTCTTC. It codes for CASSRTSGGYNEQFF.

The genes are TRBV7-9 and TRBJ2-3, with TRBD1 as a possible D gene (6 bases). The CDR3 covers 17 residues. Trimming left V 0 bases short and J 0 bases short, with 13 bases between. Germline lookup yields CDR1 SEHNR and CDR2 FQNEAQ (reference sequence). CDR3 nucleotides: TGTGCCAGCAGCTTAGCAACAGGGATCCCGAGCACAGATACGCAGTATTTT. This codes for CASSLATGIPSTDTQYF.

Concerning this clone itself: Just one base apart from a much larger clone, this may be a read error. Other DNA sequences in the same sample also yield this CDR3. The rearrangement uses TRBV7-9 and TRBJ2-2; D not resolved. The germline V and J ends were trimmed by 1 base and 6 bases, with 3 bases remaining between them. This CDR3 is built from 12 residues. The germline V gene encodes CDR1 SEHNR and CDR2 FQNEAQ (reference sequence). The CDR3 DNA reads TGTGCCAGCAGCTTAGGGCCCGGGGAGCTGTTTTTT. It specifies CASSLGPGELFF.

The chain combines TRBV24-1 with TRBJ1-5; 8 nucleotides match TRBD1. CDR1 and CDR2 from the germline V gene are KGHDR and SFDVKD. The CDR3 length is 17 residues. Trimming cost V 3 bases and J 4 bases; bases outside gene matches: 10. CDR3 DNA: TGTGCCACCAGTGATCCCACCAGGGACAGGAGGAATCAGCCCCAGCATTTT. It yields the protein CATSDPTRDRRNQPQHF.